This TCR beta chain is from a study of blood T cell repertoires in COVID-19. V lost 8 bases, J lost 6 bases, and 20 bases lay in between. Germline V lookup: CDR1 MNHEY, CDR2 SVGAGI. The CDR3 is 14 amino acids. TCRdb keeps only in-frame clones here, not all; method: immunoSEQ multiplex PCR. The repertoire has 200,000 or so clones, nearly 90% of them found once; the top ten carry 2% to 2.5%. The sequenced sample was PBMCs or T cells enriched from blood (not recorded which). This clonotype was obtained from a middle-aged woman with acute COVID-19. The rearrangement joins TRBV6-5 to TRBJ2-7, with TRBD2 as a possible D gene (6 bases). In nucleotides, the CDR3 is TGTGCCAGCTTGGCCCGTCAGGGAGGATCCGAGCAGTACTTC. Translating gives CASLARQGGSEQYF.